This TCR beta chain was profiled in a study of cytomegalovirus exposure and HLA in healthy donors. On the study more broadly: Previous work identified roughly 110 million unique TCR beta sequences from 200 million or so T cells.

This clone was seen just once. What it recognizes is unknown. Study outcomes and limitations: A missense DCLRE1C variant was associated with V- and J-gene trimming of TCR beta chains in a later analysis, and an independent cohort replicated the association. Common viral pathogens seemed, in a later analysis, to connect with several of the most significant clusters. Reportedly, HLA-A and HLA-B alleles of most subjects were accurately predicted from TCR beta.

Use of 60 Vbeta and 13 Jbeta primers characterized the PCR. TCRdb's copy holds only in-frame clones and misses some; the assay was immunoSEQ multiplex PCR. The sample lists just over 150,000 clones, 60% to 80% occurring once. Input material: PBMCs. This TCR was recovered from a woman aged 50 to 60 in good health and CMV-seropositive.

CDR3 residues: CSVDARDRSTDTQYF. The CDR3 DNA sequence: TGCAGCGTTGACGCGCGGGACAGGAGCACAGATACGCAGTATTTT. The chain couples TRBV29-1 to TRBJ2-3, with TRBD1 matching over 8 bases. This CDR3 is built from 15 residues. Germline CDR1 and CDR2: SQVTM and ANQGSEA. V shed 3 bases, J shed 0 bases, and the junction held 5 bases outside the gene matches.